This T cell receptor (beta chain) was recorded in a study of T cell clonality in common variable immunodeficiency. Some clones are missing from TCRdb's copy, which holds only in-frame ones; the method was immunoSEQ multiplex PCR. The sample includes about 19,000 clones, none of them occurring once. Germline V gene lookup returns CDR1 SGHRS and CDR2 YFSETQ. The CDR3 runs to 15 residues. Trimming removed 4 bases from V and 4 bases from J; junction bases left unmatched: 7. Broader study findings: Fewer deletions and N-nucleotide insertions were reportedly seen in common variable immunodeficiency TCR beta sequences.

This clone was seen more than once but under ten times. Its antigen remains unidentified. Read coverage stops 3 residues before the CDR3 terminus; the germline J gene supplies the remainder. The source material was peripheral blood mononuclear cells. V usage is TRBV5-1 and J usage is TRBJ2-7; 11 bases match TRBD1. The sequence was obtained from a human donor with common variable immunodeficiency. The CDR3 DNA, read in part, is TGCGCCAGCAGCGCCTGGACAGGGGGCGATTACGAG. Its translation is CASSAWTGGDYE. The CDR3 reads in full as CASSAWTGGDYEQYF.